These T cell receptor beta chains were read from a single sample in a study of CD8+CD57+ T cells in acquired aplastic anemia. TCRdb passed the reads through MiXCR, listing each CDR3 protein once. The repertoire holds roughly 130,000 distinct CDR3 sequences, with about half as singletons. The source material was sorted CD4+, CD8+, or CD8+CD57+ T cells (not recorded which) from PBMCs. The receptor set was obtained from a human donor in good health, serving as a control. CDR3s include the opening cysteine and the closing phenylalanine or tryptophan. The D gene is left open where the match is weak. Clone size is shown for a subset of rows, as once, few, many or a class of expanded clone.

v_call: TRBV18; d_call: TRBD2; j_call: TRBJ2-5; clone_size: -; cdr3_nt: TGTGCCAGCCGACTAGCGGGGCTACAAGAGACCCAGTACTTC; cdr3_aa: CASRLAGLQETQYF
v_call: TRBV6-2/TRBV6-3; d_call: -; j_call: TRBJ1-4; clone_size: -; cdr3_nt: TGTGCCGCAGGCCAGGAAAAACTGCTCTTT; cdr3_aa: CAAGQEKLLF
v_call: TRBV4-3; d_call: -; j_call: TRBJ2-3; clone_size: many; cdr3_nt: TGCGCCAGCAGCCTCGGGGCTAGAGGGGATACGCAGTATTTT; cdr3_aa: CASSLGARGDTQYF
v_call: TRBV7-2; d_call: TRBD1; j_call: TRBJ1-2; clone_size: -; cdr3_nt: TGTGCCAGCAGCTCCCAGGGGGGGCATGGCTACACCTTC; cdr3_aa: CASSSQGGHGYTF
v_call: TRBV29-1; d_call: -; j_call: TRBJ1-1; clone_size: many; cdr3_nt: TGCAGCGTTCAGTGGGAGGGACCTGAAGCTTTCTTT; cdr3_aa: CSVQWEGPEAFF
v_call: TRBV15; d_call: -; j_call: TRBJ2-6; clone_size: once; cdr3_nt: TGTGCCACCAGCGGCCGAACAGGGAGGTCTGGGGCCAACGTCCTGACTTTC; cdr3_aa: CATSGRTGRSGANVLTF
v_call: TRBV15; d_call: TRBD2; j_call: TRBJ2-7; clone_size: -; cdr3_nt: TGTGCCACCAGCAGAGGCGGACTAGCGGGAACGCAGTACTTC; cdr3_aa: CATSRGGLAGTQYF
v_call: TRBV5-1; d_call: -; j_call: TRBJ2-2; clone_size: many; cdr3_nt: TGCGCCAGCAACCCACCCCCCGGGACCAGAAACACCGGGGAGCTGTTTTTT; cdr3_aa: CASNPPPGTRNTGELFF
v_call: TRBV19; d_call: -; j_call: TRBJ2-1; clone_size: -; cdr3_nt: TGTGCCAGTAGTGCGGGACTTATCTACAATGAGCAGTTCTTC; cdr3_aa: CASSAGLIYNEQFF
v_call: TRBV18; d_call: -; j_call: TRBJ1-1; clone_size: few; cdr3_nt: TGTGCCAGCTCACCGGTTCAAGCTGAAGCTTTCTTT; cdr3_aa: CASSPVQAEAFF
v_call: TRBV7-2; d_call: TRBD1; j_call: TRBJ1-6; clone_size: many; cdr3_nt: TGTGCCAGCAGCCGTAGGACAGGGCCGAATTCACCCCTCCACTTT; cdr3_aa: CASSRRTGPNSPLHF
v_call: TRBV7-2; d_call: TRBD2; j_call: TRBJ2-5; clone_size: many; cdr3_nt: TGTGCCAGCAGCCTACGACTAGCGCCGCAAGAGACCCAGTACTTC; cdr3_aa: CASSLRLAPQETQYF
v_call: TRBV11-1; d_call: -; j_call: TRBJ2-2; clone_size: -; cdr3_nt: TGTGCCAGCAGCTTAGCGCGGCAGACAATCAGAACCGGGGAGCTGTTTTTT; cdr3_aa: CASSLARQTIRTGELFF
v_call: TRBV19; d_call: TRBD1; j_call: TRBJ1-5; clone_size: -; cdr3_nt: TGTGCCAGTAGCGGGGACAGCAGTAATCAGCCCCGGCATTTT; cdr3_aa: CASSGDSSNQPRHF
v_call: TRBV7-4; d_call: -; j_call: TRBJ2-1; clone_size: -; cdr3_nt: TGTGCCAGCAGCTTAGTTTGCGGGTTGAAACTACAGATAAGGCGTTTCTTC; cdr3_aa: CASSLVCGLKLQIRRFF
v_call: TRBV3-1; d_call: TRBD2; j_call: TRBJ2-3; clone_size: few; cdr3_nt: TGTGCCAGCAGCCATATAGCGGGGGGGTCCACAGATACGCAGTATTTT; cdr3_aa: CASSHIAGGSTDTQYF
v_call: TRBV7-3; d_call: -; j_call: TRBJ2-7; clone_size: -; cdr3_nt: TGTGCCAGCAGCCGACTCGGCGAGGGGGTCTACGAGCAGTACTTC; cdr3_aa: CASSRLGEGVYEQYF
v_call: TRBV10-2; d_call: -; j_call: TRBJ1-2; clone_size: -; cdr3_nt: TGCGCCAGCAGCGAGAACTGGAAGGGCTATGGCTACACCTTC; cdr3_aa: CASSENWKGYGYTF
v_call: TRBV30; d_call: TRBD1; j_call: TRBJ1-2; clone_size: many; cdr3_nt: TGTGCCTGGAACCGGGACAGGGGGTATCTCATTAGCGGCTACACCTTC; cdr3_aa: CAWNRDRGYLISGYTF
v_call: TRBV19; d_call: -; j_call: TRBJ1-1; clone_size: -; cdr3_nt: TGTGCCAGTAGTATAGGACAAACAGGAGAAGCTTTCTTT; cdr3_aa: CASSIGQTGEAFF
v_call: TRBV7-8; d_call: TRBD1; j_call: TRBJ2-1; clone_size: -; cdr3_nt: TGTGCCAGCAGCGCTGTACAGGGGGCCAATGAGCAGTTCTTC; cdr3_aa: CASSAVQGANEQFF
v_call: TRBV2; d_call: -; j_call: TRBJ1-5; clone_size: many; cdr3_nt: TGTGCCAGCAGCGGGCCGCTAAGCAATCAGCCCCAGCATTTT; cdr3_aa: CASSGPLSNQPQHF
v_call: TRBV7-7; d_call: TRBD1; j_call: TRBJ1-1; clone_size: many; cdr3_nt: TGTGCCAGCAGTCAACTAGGGGACAGGGGATCGAGGACTGAAGCTTTCTTT; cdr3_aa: CASSQLGDRGSRTEAFF
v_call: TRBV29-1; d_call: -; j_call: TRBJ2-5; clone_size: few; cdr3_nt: TGCAGCGCCACACCTAAGGGGACCCAGTACTTC; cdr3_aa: CSATPKGTQYF
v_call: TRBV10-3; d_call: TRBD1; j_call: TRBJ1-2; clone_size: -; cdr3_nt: TGTGCCATCAGTGGGAGACAGGGTTATGGCTACACCTTC; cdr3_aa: CAISGRQGYGYTF
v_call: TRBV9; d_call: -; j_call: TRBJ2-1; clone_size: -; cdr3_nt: TGTGCCAGCACCCCGTCAGCGGGTAACTACAATGAGCAGTTCTTC; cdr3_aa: CASTPSAGNYNEQFF
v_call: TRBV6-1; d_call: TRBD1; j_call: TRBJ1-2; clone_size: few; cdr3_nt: TGTGCCAGCAGGGCAGGGGGCTTCTACGGCTACACCTTC; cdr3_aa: CASRAGGFYGYTF
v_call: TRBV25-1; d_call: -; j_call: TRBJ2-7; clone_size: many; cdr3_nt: TGTGCCAGCAGTGAATCTCCCGGAAAGCAGTACTTC; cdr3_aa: CASSESPGKQYF
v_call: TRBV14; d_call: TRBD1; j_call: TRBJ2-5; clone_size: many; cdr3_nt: TGTGCCAGCAGCCGTCGGACAGGGGTGGAGACCCAGTACTTC; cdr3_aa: CASSRRTGVETQYF
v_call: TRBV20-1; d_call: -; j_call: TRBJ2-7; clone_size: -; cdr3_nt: TGCAGTGCTAGAGATGGCACGAAGGGACCTACCTACGAGCAGTACTTC; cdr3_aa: CSARDGTKGPTYEQYF
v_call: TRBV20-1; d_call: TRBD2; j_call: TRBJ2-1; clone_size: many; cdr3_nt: TGCAGTGCTAGAGATCGGGCCGGGGCGGGGGACTACAATGAGCAGTTCTTC; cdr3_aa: CSARDRAGAGDYNEQFF
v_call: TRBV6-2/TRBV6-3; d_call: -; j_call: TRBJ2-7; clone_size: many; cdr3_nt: TGTGCCAGCAGTTACCGTGGGAACCCGAGGTCCTACGAGCAGTACTTC; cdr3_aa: CASSYRGNPRSYEQYF
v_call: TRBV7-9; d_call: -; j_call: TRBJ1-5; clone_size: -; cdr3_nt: TGTGCCAGCAGCTTATACAGCGAGGTTCAGCCCCAGCATTTT; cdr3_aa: CASSLYSEVQPQHF
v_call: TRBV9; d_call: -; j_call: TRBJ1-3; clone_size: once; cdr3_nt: TGTGCCAGCAGCAGGGACCATACCGGGCCGGGGTCCGGAAACACCATATATTTT; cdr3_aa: CASSRDHTGPGSGNTIYF
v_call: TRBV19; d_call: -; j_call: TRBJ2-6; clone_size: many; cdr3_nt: TGTGCCAGTAGTAGGGGCCGGGACCTTCACCAATCTGGGGCCAACGTCCTGACTTTC; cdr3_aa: CASSRGRDLHQSGANVLTF
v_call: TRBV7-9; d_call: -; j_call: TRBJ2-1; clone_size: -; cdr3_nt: TGTGCCAGCGCACGGTCCCTCAACAATGAGCAGTTCTTC; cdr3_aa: CASARSLNNEQFF
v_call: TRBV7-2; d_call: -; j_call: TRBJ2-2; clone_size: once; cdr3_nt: TGTGCCATCTCTCCGTGGGTGGGGTCCGGGGAGCTGTTTTTT; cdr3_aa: CAISPWVGSGELFF
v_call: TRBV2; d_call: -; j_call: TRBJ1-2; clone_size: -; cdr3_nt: TGTGCCAGCAGAGCCCTCTATGGCTACACCTTC; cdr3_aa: CASRALYGYTF
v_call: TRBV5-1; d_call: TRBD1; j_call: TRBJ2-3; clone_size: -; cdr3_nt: TGCGCCTGCAGCCCGGGACAGACCGCAGATACGCAGTATTTT; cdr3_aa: CACSPGQTADTQYF
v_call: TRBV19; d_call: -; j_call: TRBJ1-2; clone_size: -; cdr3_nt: TGTGCCAGTAGTGTCCGGGACATCAGCTCCTATGGCTACACCTTC; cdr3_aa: CASSVRDISSYGYTF
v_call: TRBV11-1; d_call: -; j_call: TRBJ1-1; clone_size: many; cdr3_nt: TGTGCCAGCAGCCCCGGTGGTTCGGGGAACACTGAAGCTTTCTTT; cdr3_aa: CASSPGGSGNTEAFF
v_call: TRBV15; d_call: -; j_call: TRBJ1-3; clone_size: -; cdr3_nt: TGTGCCACCAGCGCTGAGGGCTCCTGGAACACCATATATTTT; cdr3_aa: CATSAEGSWNTIYF
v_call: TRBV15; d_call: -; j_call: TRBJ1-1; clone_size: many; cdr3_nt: TGTGCCACCAGCAGAGATTTTGGCACAGAAGCTTTCTTT; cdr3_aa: CATSRDFGTEAFF
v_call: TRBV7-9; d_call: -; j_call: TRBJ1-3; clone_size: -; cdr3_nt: TGTGCCAGCAGCTACGTCCGCGGGTCTGGAAACACCATATATTTT; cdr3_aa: CASSYVRGSGNTIYF
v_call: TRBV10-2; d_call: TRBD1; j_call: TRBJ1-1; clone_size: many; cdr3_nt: TGCGCCAGCAGTCCTCCCGGGACAGGGTCGGAAGCTTTCTTT; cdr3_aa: CASSPPGTGSEAFF
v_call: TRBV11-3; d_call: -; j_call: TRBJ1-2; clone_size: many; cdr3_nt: TGTGCCAGCAGCTTAGGGGCCGCCTCTGGCTACACCTTC; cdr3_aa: CASSLGAASGYTF
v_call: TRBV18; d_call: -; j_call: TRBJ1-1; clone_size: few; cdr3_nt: TGTGCCAGCTCCAAGGGGGGCGTAGACTCATCGAACACTGAAGCTTTCTTT; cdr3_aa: CASSKGGVDSSNTEAFF
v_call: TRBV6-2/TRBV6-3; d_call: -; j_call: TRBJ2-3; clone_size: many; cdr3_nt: TGTGCCAGCAGTTACTCGGGGGCGGCGACAGATACGCAGTATTTT; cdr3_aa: CASSYSGAATDTQYF
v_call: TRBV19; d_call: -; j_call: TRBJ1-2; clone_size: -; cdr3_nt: TGTGCCAGTAGTATAGGGGGAGGTTCCGGTGGCTACACCTTC; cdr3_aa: CASSIGGGSGGYTF
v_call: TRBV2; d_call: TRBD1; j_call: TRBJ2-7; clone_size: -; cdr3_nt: TGTGCCAGCAGCTTCAGGGGGCGGCACGAGCAGTACTTC; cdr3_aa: CASSFRGRHEQYF
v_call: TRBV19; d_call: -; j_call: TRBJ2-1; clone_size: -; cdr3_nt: TGTGCCAGTAGTCGCTGGGGGGAAGAGCAGTTCTTC; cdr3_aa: CASSRWGEEQFF
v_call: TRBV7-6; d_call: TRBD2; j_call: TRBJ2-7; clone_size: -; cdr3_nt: TGTGCCAGCAGCTTAGCGGCGGGGGACTCCTACGAGCAGTACTTC; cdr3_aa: CASSLAAGDSYEQYF
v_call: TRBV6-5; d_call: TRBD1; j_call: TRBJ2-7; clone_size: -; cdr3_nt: TGTGCCAGCGGTTTATACGGGACAGGGTCCTACGAGCAGTACTTC; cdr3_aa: CASGLYGTGSYEQYF
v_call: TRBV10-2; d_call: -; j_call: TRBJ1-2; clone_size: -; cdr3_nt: TGCGCCAGCAGTGAGAGGGGGGCGCATGGCTACACCTTC; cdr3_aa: CASSERGAHGYTF
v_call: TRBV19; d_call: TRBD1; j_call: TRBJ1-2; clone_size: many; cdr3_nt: TGTGCCAGTAACCGCAGGGGGCGAGTGGGTGGCTACACCTTC; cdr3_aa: CASNRRGRVGGYTF